This T cell receptor (beta chain) originates from a study of blood T cell repertoires in COVID-19. Whole-study context: There were acute and convalescent COVID-19 samples, and they came from the United States, Italy and Spain. Nucleic acid was either cDNA or gDNA, and it came from T cells, B-cell-depleted T cells, or PBMCs.

The cohort comprised adults aged about 18 to 89 years residing in some 24 US areas. Categorization into cohorts depended on clinical history that participants reported. The method was immunoSEQ multiplex PCR; TCRdb's version includes in-frame clones alone and lacks a portion of them. This table holds 180,000 or so clones, around 89% found once. This sequence originates from a woman aged 18-29 years who had recovered from COVID-19. The source material was PBMCs or T cells enriched from blood (not recorded which).

CDR3 in amino acids: CASSYGTGTGGYTF. The CDR3, as DNA: TGTGCCAGCAGTTACGGGACAGGCACCGGAGGCTACACCTTC. This rearrangement joins TRBV6-5 to TRBJ1-2; 8 bases line up with TRBD1. The junction had 7 bases not matched to a gene; V was cut back by 2 bases and J by 8 bases. Germline CDR1 and CDR2: MNHEY and SVGAGI. CDR3 length equals 14 residues.